The clone carrying this TCR beta chain occurred once. The identical CDR3 is also encoded by other nucleotide sequences in the sample. Trimming removed 4 bases from V and 3 bases from J, with 16 bases in between. CDR1 MNHEY and CDR2 SMNVEV come from the germline V gene (reference sequence). The CDR3 runs to 15 residues. The data derive from a study of T cells in localized non-small cell lung cancer. Clones were read by immunoSEQ multiplex PCR, and TCRdb kept only the in-frame ones, dropping some. The table shows tens of thousands of clones, with 75% to 85% occurring only once. The material was PBMCs, obtained before any cancer treatment. The source of this sequence is a man aged 35-69 years with stage II lung adenocarcinoma. The chain joins TRBV27 to TRBJ2-7; D assignment may be TRBD1 or TRBD2 (7 bases each). The CDR3 DNA sequence: TGTGCCAGCAGTTCCTTACAGGGGAGGGACTACGAGCAGTACTTC. Protein product: CASSSLQGRDYEQYF.